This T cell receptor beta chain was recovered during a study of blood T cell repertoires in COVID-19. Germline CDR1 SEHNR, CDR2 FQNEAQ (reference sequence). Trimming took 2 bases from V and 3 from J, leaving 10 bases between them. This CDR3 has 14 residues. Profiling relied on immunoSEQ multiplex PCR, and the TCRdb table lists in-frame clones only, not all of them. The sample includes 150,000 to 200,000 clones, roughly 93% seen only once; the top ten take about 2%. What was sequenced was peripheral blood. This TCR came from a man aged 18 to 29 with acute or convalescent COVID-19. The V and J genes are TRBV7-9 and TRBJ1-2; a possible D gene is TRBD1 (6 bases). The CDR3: CASSLIGGDYGYTF. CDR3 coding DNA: TGTGCCAGCAGCTTAATAGGGGGAGACTATGGCTACACCTTC.